These 2 T cell receptor beta chains were sequenced from one sample in a study of cytomegalovirus exposure and HLA in healthy donors. The PCR ran on 60 Vbeta and 13 Jbeta primers. Clones were read by immunoSEQ multiplex PCR, and TCRdb kept only the in-frame ones, dropping some. Of under 300,000 clones in the sample, roughly 90% were seen once. The sample comprised PBMCs. These receptors were obtained from a man between 35 and 55 years old in good health and CMV-seropositive.

The rearrangement uses TRBV25-1 and TRBJ1-1, with TRBD1 as a possible D gene (5 bases). The CDR3 runs to 15 residues. CDR1 MGHDK and CDR2 SYGVNS come from the germline V gene. Trimming pared 0 bases from V and 4 bases from J, leaving 12 bases between. In DNA, the CDR3 is TGTGCCAGCAGTGAATATGGGGCGGTGAGCACTGAAGCTTTCTTT. Protein product: CASSEYGAVSTEAFF.

In nucleotides, the CDR3 is TGTGCCAGCAGTTTGCGGACTAGCGGGAGCCCCCACGAGCAGTACTTC. It encodes CASSLRTSGSPHEQYF. The chain carries TRBV27 and TRBJ2-7; 13 nucleotides agree with TRBD2. This CDR3 is built from 16 residues. CDR1 is MNHEY, CDR2 SMNVEV, per germline (reference sequence). V lost 3 bases, J lost 5 bases, and 7 bases stayed unmatched.